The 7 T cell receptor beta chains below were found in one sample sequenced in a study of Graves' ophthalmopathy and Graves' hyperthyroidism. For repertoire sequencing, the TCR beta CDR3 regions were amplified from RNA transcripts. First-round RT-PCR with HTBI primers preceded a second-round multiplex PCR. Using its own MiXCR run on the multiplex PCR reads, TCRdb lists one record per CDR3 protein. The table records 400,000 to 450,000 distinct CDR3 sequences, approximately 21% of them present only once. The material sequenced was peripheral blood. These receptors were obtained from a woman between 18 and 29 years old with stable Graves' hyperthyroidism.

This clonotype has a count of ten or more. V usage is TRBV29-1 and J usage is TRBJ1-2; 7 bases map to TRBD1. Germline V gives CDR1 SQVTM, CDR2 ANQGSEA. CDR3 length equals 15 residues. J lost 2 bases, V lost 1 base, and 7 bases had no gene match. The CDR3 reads CSVEGDLTGNYGYTF. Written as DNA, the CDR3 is TGCAGCGTTGAAGGGGACCTGACAGGGAACTATGGCTACACCTTC.

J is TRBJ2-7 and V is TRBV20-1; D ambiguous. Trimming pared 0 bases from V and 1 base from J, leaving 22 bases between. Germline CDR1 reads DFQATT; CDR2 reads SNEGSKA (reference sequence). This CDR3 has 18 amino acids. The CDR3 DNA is TGCAGTGCTAGAGAGGATGGACGAACGTTCTGGGCATCCTACGAGCAGTACTTC. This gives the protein CSAREDGRTFWASYEQYF.

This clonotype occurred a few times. The CDR3 DNA follows: TGCAGTGCCGAACTGGGACAGTTCACTGAAGCTTTCTTT. Translating it yields CSAELGQFTEAFF. This chain connects TRBV20-1 to TRBJ1-1; TRBD1 matches at 7 bases. J lost 4 bases, V lost 6 bases, and 8 bases had no gene match. This CDR3 is built from 13 residues. CDR1 is DFQATT and CDR2 is SNEGSKA in the germline V gene (reference sequence).

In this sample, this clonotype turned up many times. In DNA, the CDR3 is TGTGCCAGCAGTTTGGGTGGGACAGGGTCAGGCCAGCCCCAGCATTTT. This gives the protein CASSLGGTGSGQPQHF. The chain employs TRBV12-3 or TRBV12-4 and TRBJ1-5, with 9 bases identical to TRBD1. J was trimmed by 7 bases and V by 3 bases; bases with no gene match: 10. The CDR3 runs to 16 residues.

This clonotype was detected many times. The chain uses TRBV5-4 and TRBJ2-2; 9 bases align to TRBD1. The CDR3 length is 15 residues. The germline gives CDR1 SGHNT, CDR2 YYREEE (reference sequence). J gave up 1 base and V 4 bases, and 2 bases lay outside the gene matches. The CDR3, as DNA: TGTGCCAGCAGCCTGGACAGGGGGAACACCGGGGAGCTGTTTTTT. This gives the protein CASSLDRGNTGELFF.

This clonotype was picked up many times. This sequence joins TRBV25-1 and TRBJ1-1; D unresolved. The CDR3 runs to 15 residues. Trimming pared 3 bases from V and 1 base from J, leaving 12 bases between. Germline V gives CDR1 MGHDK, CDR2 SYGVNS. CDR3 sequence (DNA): TGTGCCAGCAGTGATGCGCGCGGAGGGAACACTGAAGCTTTCTTT. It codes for CASSDARGGNTEAFF. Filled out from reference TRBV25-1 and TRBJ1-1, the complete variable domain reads EADIYQTPRYLVIGTGKKITLECSQTMGHDKMYWYQQDPGMELHLIHYSYGVNSTEKGDLSSESTVSRIRTEHFPLTLESARPSHTSQYLCASSDARGGNTEAFFGQGTRLTVV.

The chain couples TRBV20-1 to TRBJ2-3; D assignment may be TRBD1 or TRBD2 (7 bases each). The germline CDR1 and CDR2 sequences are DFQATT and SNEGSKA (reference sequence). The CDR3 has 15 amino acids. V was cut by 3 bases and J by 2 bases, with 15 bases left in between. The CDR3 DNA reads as TGCAGTGCTAGCCTCAGGGGGGGCTACACAGATACGCAGTATTTT. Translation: CSASLRGGYTDTQYF.